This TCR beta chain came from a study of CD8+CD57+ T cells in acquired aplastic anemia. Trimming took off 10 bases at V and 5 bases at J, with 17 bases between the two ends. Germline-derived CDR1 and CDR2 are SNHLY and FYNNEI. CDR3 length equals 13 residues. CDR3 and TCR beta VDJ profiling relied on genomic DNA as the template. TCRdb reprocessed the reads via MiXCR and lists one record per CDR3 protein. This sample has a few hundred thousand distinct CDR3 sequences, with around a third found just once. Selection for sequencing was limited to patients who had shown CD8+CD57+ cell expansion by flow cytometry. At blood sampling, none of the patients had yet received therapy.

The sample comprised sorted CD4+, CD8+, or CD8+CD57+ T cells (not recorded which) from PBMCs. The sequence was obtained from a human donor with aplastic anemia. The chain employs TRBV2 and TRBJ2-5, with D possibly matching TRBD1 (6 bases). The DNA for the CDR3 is TGTGCCACTCCCTCGGGACATAAGGAGACCCAGTACTTC. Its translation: CATPSGHKETQYF.